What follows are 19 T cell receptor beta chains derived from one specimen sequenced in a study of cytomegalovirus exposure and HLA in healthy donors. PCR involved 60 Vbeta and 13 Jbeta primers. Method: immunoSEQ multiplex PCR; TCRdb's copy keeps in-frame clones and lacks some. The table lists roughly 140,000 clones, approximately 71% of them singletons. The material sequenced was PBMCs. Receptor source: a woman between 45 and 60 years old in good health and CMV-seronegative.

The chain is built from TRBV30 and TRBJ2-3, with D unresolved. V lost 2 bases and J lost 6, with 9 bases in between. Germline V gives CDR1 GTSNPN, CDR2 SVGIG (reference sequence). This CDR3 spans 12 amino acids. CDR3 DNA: TGTGCCTGGAGTATAGCTAGGGATACGCAGTATTTT. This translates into CAWSIARDTQYF.

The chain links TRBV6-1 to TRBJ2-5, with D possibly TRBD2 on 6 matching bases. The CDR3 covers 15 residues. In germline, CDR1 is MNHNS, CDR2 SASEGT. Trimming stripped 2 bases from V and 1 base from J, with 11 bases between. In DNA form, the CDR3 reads TGTGCCAGCAGTGAACCTGGCGGGGTCCAAGAGACCCAGTACTTC. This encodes CASSEPGGVQETQYF.

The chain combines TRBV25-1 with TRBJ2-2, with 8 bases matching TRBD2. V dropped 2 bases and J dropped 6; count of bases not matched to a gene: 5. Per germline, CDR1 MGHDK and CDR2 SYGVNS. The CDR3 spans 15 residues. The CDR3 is CASSESGRLAGELFF. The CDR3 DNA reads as TGTGCCAGCAGTGAAAGCGGGAGATTGGCCGGGGAGCTGTTTTTT. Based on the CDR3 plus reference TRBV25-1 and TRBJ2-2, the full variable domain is EADIYQTPRYLVIGTGKKITLECSQTMGHDKMYWYQQDPGMELHLIHYSYGVNSTEKGDLSSESTVSRIRTEHFPLTLESARPSHTSQYLCASSESGRLAGELFFGEGSRLTVL.

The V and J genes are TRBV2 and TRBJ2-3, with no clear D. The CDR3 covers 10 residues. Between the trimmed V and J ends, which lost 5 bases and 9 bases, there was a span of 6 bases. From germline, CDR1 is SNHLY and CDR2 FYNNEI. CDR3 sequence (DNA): TGTGCCAGCAGTCGAGTAACGCAGTATTTT. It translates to CASSRVTQYF.

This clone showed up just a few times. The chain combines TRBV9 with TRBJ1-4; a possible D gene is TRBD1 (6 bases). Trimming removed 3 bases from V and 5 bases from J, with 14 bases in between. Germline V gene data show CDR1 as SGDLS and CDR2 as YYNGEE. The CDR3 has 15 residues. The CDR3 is CASSAGQSLNEKLFF. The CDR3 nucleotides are TGTGCCAGCAGCGCCGGACAGTCCCTAAATGAAAAACTGTTTTTT.

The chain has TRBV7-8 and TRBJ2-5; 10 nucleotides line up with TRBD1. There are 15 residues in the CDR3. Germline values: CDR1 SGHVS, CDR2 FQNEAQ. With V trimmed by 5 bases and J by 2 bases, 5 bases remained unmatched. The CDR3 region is CASSPDRGLQETQYF. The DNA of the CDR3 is TGTGCCAGCAGCCCGGACAGGGGGTTACAAGAGACCCAGTACTTC.

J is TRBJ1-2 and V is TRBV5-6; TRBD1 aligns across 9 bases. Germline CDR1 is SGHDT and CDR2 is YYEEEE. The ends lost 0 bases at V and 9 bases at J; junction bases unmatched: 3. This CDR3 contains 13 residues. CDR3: CASSLGTGESYTF. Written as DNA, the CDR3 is TGTGCCAGCAGCTTGGGGACAGGGGAGAGCTACACCTTC.

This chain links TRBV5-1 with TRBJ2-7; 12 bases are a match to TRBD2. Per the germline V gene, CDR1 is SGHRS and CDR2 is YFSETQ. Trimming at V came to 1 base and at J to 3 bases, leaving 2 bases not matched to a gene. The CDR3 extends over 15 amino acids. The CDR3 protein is CASSLMTSGGYEQYF. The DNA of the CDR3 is TGCGCCAGCAGCTTGATGACTAGCGGGGGCTACGAGCAGTACTTC.

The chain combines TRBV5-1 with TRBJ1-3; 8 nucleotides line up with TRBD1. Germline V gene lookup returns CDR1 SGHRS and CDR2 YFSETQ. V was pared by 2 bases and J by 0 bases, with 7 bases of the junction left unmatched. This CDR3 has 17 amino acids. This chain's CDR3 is CASSFRDRTLSGNTIYF. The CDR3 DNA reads TGCGCCAGCAGCTTCCGGGACAGGACCCTCTCTGGAAACACCATATATTTT.

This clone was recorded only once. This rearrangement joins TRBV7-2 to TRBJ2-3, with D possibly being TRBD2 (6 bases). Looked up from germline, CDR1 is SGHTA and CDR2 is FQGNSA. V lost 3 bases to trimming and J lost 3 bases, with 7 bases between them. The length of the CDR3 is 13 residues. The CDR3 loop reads CASSFGGTDTQYF. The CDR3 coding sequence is TGTGCCAGCAGCTTCGGAGGGACAGATACGCAGTATTTT.

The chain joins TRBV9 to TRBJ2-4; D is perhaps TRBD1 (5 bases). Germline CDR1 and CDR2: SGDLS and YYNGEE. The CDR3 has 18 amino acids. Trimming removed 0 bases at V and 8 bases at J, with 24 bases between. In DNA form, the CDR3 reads TGTGCCAGCAGCGTAGGAAAAACGTCGGCAGGGCGGAAGGACATTCAGTACTTC. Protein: CASSVGKTSAGRKDIQYF.

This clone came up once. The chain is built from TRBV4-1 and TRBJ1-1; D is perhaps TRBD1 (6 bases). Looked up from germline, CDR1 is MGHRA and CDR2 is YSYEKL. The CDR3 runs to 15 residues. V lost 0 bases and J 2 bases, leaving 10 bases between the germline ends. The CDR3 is CASSQEKGHNTEAFF. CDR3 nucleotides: TGCGCCAGCAGCCAAGAAAAGGGACATAACACTGAAGCTTTCTTT.

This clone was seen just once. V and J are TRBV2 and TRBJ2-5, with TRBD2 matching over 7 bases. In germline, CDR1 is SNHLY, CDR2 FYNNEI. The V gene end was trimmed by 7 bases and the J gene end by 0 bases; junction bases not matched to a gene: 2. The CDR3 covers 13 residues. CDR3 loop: CASTGGYQETQYF. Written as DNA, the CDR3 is TGTGCCAGCACCGGGGGGTACCAAGAGACCCAGTACTTC.

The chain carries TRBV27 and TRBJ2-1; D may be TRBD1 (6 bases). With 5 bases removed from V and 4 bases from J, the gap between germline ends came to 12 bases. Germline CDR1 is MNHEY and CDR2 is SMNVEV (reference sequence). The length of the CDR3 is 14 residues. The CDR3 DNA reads TGTGCCAGCAGTACCGGGACACCTTACAATGAGCAGTTCTTC. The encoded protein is CASSTGTPYNEQFF.

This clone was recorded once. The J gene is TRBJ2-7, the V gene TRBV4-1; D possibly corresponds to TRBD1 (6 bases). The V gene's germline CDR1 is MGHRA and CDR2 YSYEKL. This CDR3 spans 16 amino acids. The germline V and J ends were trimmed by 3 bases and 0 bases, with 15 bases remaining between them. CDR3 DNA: TGCGCCAGCAGCCAGTGGGCTGGACAGAGCTCCTACGAGCAGTACTTC. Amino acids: CASSQWAGQSSYEQYF.

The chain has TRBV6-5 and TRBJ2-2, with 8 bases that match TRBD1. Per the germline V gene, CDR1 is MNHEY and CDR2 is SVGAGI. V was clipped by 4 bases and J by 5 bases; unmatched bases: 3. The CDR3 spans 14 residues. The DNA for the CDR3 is TGTGCCAGCAGTTCCAGGGGGCGAACCGGGGAGCTGTTTTTT. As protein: CASSSRGRTGELFF.

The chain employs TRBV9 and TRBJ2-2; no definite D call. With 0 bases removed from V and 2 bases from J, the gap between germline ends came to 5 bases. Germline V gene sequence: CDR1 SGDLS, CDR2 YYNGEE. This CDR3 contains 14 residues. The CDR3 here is CASSVVTNTGELFF. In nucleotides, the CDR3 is TGTGCCAGCAGCGTAGTAACAAACACCGGGGAGCTGTTTTTT.

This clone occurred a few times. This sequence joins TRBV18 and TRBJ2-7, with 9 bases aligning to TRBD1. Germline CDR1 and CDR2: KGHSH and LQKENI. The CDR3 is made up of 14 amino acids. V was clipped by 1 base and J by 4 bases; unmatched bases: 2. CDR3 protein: CASSPRDRVYEQYF. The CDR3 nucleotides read TGTGCCAGCTCACCACGGGACAGGGTTTACGAGCAGTACTTC.

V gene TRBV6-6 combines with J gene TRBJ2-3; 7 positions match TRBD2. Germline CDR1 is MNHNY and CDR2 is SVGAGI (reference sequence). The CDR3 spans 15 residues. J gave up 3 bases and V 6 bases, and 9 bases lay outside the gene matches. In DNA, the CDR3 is TGTGCCAGCAGACGACTAGCCTTAGGGACAGATACGCAGTATTTT. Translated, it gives CASRRLALGTDTQYF.